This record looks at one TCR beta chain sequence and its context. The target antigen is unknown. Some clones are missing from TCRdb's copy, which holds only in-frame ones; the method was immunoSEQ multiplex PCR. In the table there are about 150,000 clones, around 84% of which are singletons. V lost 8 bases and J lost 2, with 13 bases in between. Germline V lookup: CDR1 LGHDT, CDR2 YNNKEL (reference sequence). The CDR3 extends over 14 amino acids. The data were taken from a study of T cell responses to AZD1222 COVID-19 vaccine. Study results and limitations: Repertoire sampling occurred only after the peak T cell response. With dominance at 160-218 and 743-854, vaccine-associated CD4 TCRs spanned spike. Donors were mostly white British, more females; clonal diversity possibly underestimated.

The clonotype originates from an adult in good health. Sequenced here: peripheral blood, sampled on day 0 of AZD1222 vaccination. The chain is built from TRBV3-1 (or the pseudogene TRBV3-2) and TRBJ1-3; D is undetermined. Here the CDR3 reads CASQRRGAGNTIYF. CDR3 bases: TGTGCCAGCCAAAGGCGGGGAGCTGGAAACACCATATATTTT.